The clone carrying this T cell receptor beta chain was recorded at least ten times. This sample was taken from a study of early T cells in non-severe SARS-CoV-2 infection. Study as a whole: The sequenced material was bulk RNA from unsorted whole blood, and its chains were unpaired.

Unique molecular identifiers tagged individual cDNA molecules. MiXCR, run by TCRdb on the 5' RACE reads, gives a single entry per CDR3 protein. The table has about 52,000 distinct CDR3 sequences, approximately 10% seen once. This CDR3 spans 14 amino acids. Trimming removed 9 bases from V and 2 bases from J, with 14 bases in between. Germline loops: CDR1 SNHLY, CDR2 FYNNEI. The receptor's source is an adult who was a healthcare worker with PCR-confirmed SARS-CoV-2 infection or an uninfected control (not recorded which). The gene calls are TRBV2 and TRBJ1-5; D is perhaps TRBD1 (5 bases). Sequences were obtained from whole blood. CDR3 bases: TGTGCCAGTAGACTAGGGGCGCGCAATCAGCCCCAGCATTTT. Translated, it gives CASRLGARNQPQHF.